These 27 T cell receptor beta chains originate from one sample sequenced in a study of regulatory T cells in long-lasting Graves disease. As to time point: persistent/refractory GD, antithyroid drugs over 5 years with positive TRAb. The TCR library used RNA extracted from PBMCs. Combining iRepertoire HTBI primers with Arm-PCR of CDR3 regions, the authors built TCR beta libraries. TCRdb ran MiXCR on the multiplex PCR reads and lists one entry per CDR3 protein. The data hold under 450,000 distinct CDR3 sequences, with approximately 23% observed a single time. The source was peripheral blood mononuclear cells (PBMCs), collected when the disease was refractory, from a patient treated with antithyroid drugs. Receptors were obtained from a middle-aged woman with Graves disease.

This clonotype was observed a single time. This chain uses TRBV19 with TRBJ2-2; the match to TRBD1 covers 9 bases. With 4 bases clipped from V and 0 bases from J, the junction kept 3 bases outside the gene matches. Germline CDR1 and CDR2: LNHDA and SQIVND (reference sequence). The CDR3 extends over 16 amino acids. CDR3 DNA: TGTGCCAGTAGTAACACAGGGGGCCCGAACACCGGGGAGCTGTTTTTT. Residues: CASSNTGGPNTGELFF. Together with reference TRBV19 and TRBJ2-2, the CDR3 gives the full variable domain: DGGITQSPKYLFRKEGQNVTLSCEQNLNHDAMYWYRQDPGQGLRLIYYSQIVNDFQKGDIAEGYSVSREKKESFPLTVTSAQKNPTAFYLCASSNTGGPNTGELFFGEGSRLTVL.

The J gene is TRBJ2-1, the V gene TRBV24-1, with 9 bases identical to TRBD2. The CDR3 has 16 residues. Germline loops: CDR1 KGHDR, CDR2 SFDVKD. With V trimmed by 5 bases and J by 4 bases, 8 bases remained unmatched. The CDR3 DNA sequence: TGTGCCACCAGTGCTTCCTCTAGCGGGAAGTACAATGAGCAGTTCTTC. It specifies CATSASSSGKYNEQFF.

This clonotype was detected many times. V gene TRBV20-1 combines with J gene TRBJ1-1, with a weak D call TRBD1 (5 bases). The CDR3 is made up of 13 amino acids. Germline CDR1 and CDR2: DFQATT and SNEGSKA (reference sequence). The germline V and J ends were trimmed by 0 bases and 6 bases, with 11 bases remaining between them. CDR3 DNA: TGCAGTGCTAGAGAGTCGGGGGATGCTGAAGCTTTCTTT. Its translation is CSARESGDAEAFF.

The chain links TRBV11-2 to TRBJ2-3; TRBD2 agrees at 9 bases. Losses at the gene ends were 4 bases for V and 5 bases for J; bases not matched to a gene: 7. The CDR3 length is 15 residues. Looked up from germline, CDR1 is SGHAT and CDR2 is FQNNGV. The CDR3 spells CASSSLSGSKDTQYF. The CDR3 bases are TGTGCCAGCAGCTCCCTTAGCGGGAGTAAAGATACGCAGTATTTT.

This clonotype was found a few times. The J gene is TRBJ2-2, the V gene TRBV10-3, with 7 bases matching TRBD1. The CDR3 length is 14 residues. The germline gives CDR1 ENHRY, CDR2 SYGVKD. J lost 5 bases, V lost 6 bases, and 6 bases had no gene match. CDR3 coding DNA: TGTGCCATCAGGGGATTGACAGGGACCGGGGAGCTGTTTTTT. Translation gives CAIRGLTGTGELFF.

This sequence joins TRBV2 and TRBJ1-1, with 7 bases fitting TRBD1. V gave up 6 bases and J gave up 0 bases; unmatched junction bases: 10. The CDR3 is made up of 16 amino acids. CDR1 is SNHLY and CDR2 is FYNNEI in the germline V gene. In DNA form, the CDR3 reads TGTGCCAGCAGCCCGCTGACAGGGTGGGTGAACACTGAAGCTTTCTTT. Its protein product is CASSPLTGWVNTEAFF.

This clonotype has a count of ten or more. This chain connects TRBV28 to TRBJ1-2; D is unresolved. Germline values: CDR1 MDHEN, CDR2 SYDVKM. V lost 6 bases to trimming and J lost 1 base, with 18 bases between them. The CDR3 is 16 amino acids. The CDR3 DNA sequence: TGTGCCAGCAGACTACGACTCAGGCAGCTTAACTATGGCTACACCTTC. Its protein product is CASRLRLRQLNYGYTF.

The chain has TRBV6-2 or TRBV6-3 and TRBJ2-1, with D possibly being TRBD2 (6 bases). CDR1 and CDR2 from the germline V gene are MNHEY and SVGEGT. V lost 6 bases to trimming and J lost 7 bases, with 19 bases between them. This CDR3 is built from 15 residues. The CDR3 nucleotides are TGTGCCAGCAGGGCCTGGGGGGAACGAGGTAATGAGCAGTTCTTC. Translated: CASRAWGERGNEQFF.

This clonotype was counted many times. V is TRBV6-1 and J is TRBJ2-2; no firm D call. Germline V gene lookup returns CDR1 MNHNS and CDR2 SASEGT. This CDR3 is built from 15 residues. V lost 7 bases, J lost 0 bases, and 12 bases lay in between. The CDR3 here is CASKVVFANTGELFF. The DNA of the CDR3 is TGTGCCAGCAAGGTGGTATTCGCGAACACCGGGGAGCTGTTTTTT.

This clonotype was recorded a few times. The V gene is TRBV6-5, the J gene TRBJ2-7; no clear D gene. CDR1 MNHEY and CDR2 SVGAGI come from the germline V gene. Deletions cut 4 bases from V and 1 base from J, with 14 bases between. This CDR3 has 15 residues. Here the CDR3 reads CASSSDAPMSYEQYF. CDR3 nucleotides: TGTGCCAGCAGTTCGGACGCCCCAATGTCCTACGAGCAGTACTTC.

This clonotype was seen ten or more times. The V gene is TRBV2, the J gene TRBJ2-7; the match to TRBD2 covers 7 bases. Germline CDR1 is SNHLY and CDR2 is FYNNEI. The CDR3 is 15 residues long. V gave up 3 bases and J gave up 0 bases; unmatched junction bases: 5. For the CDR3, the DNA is TGTGCCAGCAGTGAGTCGAGACTAGCCTCCTACGAGCAGTACTTC. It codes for CASSESRLASYEQYF.

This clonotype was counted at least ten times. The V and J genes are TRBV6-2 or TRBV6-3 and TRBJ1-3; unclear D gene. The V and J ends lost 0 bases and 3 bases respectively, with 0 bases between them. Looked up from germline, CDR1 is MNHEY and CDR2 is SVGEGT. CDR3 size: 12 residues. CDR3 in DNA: TGTGCCAGCAGTTACTCTGGAAACACCATATATTTT. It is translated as CASSYSGNTIYF.

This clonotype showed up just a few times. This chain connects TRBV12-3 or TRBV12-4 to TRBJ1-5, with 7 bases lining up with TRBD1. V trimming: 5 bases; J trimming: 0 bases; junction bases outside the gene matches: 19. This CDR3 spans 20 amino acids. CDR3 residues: CASSGERRGLLTVSNQPQHF. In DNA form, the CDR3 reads TGTGCCAGCAGTGGGGAGAGGAGGGGGCTTCTCACCGTTAGCAATCAGCCCCAGCATTTT.

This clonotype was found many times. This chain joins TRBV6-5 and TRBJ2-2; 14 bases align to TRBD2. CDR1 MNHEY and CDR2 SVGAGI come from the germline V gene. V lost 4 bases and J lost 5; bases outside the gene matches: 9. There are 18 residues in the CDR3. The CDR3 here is CASSFRLAGGPWTGELFF. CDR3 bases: TGTGCCAGCAGTTTCAGACTAGCGGGAGGGCCTTGGACCGGGGAGCTGTTTTTT.

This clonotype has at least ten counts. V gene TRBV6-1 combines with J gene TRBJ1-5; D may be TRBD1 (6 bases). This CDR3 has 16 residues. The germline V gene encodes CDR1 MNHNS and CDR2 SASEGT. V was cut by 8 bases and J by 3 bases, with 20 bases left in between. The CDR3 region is CASSPKGTISNQPQHF. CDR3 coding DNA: TGTGCCAGCTCCCCCAAAGGGACAATCTCCAATCAGCCCCAGCATTTT.

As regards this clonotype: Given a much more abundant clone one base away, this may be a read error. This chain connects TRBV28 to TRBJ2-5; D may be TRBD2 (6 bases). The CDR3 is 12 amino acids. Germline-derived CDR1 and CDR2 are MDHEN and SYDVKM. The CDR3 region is CASGSGQGTQYF. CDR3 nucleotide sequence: TGTGCCTCCGGGAGTGGACAAGGGACCCAGTACTTC.

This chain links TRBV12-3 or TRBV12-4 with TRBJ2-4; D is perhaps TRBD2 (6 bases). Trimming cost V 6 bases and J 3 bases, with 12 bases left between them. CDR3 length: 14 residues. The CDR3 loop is CASSYNGGKNIQYF. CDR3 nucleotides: TGTGCCAGCAGCTACAACGGGGGCAAAAACATTCAGTACTTC.

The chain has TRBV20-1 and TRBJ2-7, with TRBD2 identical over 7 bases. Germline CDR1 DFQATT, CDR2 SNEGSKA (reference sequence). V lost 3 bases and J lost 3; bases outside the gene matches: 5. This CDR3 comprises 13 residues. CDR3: CSARAGVVYEQYF. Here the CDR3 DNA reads TGCAGTGCTAGGGCGGGGGTAGTCTACGAGCAGTACTTC.

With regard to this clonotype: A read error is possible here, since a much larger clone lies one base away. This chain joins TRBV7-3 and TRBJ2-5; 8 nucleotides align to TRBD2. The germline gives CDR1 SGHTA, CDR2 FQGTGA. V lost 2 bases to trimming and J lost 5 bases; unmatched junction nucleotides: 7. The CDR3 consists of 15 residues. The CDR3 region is CASSLGLAGHETQYF. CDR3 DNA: TGTGCCAGCAGCTTAGGGCTAGCGGGCCATGAGACCCAGTACTTC.

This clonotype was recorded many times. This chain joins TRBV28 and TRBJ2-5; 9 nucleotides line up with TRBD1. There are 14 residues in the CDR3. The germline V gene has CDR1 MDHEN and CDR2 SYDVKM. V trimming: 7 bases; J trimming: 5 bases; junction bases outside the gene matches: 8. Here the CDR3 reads CASTRDRVGETQYF. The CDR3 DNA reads TGTGCCAGCACGCGGGACAGGGTTGGGGAGACCCAGTACTTC.

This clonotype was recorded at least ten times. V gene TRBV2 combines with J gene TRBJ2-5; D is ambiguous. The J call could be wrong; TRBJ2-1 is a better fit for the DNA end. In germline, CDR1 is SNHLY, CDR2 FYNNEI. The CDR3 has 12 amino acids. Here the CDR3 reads CASSDTETEQFF. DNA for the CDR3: TGTGCCAGCAGTGATACGGAAACTGAGCAGTTCTTC.

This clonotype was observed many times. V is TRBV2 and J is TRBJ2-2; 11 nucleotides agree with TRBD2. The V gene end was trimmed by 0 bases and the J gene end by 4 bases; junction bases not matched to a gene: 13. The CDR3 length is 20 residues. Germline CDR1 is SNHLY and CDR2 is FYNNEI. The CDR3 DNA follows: TGTGCCAGCAGTGAAGCGTCCCCTGTTGGGCTAGCGGGAGGCACCGGGGAGCTGTTTTTT. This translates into CASSEASPVGLAGGTGELFF. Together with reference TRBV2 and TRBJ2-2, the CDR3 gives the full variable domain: EPEVTQTPSHQVTQMGQEVILRCVPISNHLYFYWYRQILGQKVEFLVSFYNNEISEKSEIFDDQFSVERPDGSNFTLKIRSTKLEDSAMYFCASSEASPVGLAGGTGELFFGEGSRLTVL.

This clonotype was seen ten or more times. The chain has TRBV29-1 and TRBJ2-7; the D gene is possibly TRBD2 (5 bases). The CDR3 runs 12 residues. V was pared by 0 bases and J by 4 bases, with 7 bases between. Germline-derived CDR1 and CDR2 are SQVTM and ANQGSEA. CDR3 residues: CSVEDEGYEQYF. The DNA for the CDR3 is TGCAGCGTTGAAGATGAGGGTTACGAGCAGTACTTC.

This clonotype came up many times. CDR3 in amino acids: CASSPGGSEAFF. For the CDR3, the DNA is TGTGCCAGCAGTCCCGGGGGCTCTGAAGCTTTCTTT. The chain uses TRBV28 and TRBJ1-1; perhaps TRBD1 as D (6 bases). The germline V gene encodes CDR1 MDHEN and CDR2 SYDVKM. The CDR3 runs to 12 residues. The V end lost 5 bases, the J end lost 6 bases, and 10 bases lay between the germline ends.

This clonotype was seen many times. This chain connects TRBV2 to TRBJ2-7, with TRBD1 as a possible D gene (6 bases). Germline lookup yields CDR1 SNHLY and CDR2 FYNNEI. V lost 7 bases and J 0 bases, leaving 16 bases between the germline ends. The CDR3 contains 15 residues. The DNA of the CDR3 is TGTGCCAGCAATAGCCAGGGGAGAAGCTCCTACGAGCAGTACTTC. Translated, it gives CASNSQGRSSYEQYF.

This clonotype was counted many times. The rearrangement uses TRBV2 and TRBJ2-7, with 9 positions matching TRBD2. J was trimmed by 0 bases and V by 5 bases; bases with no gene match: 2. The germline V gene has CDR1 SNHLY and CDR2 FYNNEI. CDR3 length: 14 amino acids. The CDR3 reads CASSPSGISYEQYF. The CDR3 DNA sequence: TGTGCCAGCAGTCCTAGCGGGATCTCCTACGAGCAGTACTTC.

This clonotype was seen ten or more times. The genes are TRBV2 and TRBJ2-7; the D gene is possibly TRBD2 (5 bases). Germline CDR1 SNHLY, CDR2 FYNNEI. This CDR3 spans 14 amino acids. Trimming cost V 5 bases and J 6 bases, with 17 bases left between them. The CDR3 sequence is CASSPNLAIGEQYF. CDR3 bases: TGTGCCAGCAGTCCCAACCTAGCTATCGGCGAGCAGTACTTC.